One sample yielded the 27 T cell receptor beta chains listed below, sequenced in a study of cytomegalovirus exposure and HLA in healthy donors. The PCR contained 60 Vbeta and 13 Jbeta primers. The table came from immunoSEQ multiplex PCR; TCRdb's copy has only in-frame clones and leaves some out. The data show 150,000 to 200,000 clones, about three quarters seen once. The source material was PBMCs. Every receptor here comes from a middle-aged man in good health and CMV-seropositive.

V is TRBV9 and J is TRBJ2-2; D might be TRBD1 (6 bases). From germline, CDR1 is SGDLS and CDR2 YYNGEE. The length of the CDR3 is 16 residues. The V end lost 3 bases, the J end lost 5 bases, and 17 bases lay between the germline ends. CDR3 coding DNA: TGTGCCAGCAGCGGTCGGACAGATTGGGAAACCGGGGAGCTGTTTTTT. It is translated as CASSGRTDWETGELFF. The entire variable domain, with the rest obtained from reference TRBV9 and TRBJ2-2, is as follows: DSGVTQTPKHLITATGQRVTLRCSPRSGDLSVYWYQQSLDQGLQFLIQYYNGEERAKGNILERFSAQQFPDLHSELNLSSLELGDSALYFCASSGRTDWETGELFFGEGSRLTVL.

V is TRBV19 and J is TRBJ2-7; TRBD1 matches at 8 bases. The J segment lost 4 bases and the V segment lost 9 bases, leaving 8 bases of the junction unmatched. This CDR3 spans 13 amino acids. Germline CDR1 is LNHDA and CDR2 is SQIVND (reference sequence). The CDR3 nucleotides are TGTGCCAGCAGGGGGCTTCGGGCATACGAGCAGTACTTC. Translated, it gives CASRGLRAYEQYF.

The gene calls are TRBV7-2 and TRBJ2-5, with 7 bases matching TRBD1. Germline assignment: CDR1 SGHTA and CDR2 FQGNSA. With 3 bases clipped from V and 2 bases from J, the junction kept 3 bases outside the gene matches. The CDR3 runs to 14 residues. In DNA form, the CDR3 reads TGTGCCAGCAGCTTGGGACAGCCACAAGAGACCCAGTACTTC. It translates to CASSLGQPQETQYF.

The chain recombines TRBV2 with TRBJ2-2; the D gene is possibly TRBD2 (6 bases). The germline V gene encodes CDR1 SNHLY and CDR2 FYNNEI. Trimming took 5 bases from V and 0 from J, leaving 10 bases between them. The CDR3 covers 15 residues. CDR3 residues: CASSWPSANTGELFF. In nucleotides, the CDR3 is TGTGCCAGCAGTTGGCCTAGCGCGAACACCGGGGAGCTGTTTTTT.

J is TRBJ1-1 and V is TRBV29-1; TRBD1 aligns across 10 bases. CDR1 SQVTM and CDR2 ANQGSEA come from the germline V gene. The CDR3 contains 14 residues. With 0 bases clipped from V and 3 bases from J, the junction kept 1 base outside the gene matches. The CDR3 is CSVEEDRGHTEAFF. In DNA form, the CDR3 reads TGCAGCGTTGAAGAAGACAGGGGGCACACTGAAGCTTTCTTT. Together with reference TRBV29-1 and TRBJ1-1, the CDR3 gives the full variable domain: SAVISQKPSRDICQRGTSLTIQCQVDSQVTMMFWYRQQPGQSLTLIATANQGSEATYESGFVIDKFPISRPNLTFSTLTVSNMSPEDSSIYLCSVEEDRGHTEAFFGQGTRLTVV.

A word on this clone: The sample carries other DNA sequences with the same CDR3. CDR3 sequence (DNA): TGTGCCAGTAGTATAGATGACAGGGGTCAGCCCCAGCATTTT. Protein product: CASSIDDRGQPQHF. The rearrangement links TRBV19 to TRBJ1-5; 8 bases line up with TRBD1. The V and J ends lost 0 bases and 6 bases, in that order; junction bases with no gene match: 1. In germline, CDR1 is LNHDA, CDR2 SQIVND (reference sequence). This CDR3 contains 14 residues.

This clone was found once. V and J are TRBV4-1 and TRBJ1-5, with 9 bases lining up with TRBD1. The CDR3 sequence is 16 residues long. Trimming cost V 0 bases and J 4 bases; bases outside gene matches: 4. Germline CDR1 MGHRA, CDR2 YSYEKL. In DNA, the CDR3 is TGCGCCAGCAGCCAAGAGGCGACAGGGGGAAATCAGCCCCAGCATTTT. Residues: CASSQEATGGNQPQHF.

The genes are TRBV6-6 and TRBJ2-7; perhaps TRBD1 as D (6 bases). The CDR3 extends over 15 amino acids. CDR1 is MNHNY and CDR2 is SVGAGI in the germline V gene (reference sequence). The ends were cut back, 0 bases at V and 0 bases at J, with 9 bases in the middle. CDR3 loop: CASSYSPGDSYEQYF. DNA of the CDR3: TGTGCCAGCAGTTACTCTCCAGGGGACTCCTACGAGCAGTACTTC.

The V gene is TRBV5-1, the J gene TRBJ2-2, with 7 bases aligning to TRBD2. The CDR3 loop spans 16 amino acids. The germline V gene encodes CDR1 SGHRS and CDR2 YFSETQ. Trimming took 0 bases from V and 7 from J; bases not matched to a gene: 9. CDR3 sequence reads: CASSLDSPSGGGELFF. CDR3 DNA sequence: TGCGCCAGCAGCTTGGATTCGCCTAGCGGTGGCGGGGAGCTGTTTTTT.

As regards this clone: An end of the junction does not agree with germline; a read error may underlie this. The rearrangement links TRBV5-1 to TRBJ2-6, with D possibly matching TRBD2 (6 bases). CDR1 is SGHRS, CDR2 YFSETQ, per germline. The CDR3 covers 14 residues. The CDR3 loop reads CAILVGTGANGLTF. CDR3 DNA: TGCGCCATCCTCGTGGGGACTGGGGCCAACGGCCTGACTTTC.

The chain recombines TRBV29-1 with TRBJ2-3, with D possibly TRBD2 on 5 matching bases. The CDR3 spans 13 residues. Germline V gives CDR1 SQVTM, CDR2 ANQGSEA. Trimming removed 7 bases at V and 2 bases at J, with 13 bases between. The CDR3 nucleotides read TGCAGCGCGACTACGGCAAACACAGATACGCAGTATTTT. It yields the protein CSATTANTDTQYF.

This chain connects TRBV29-1 to TRBJ2-7; D ambiguous. The germline V gene has CDR1 SQVTM and CDR2 ANQGSEA. V was shortened by 5 bases and J by 4 bases, with 18 bases between the two germline ends. CDR3 length: 14 amino acids. The CDR3 DNA sequence: TGCAGCGTTTCTGCAGACTGGAGTGGGTACGAGCAGTACTTC. Its protein is CSVSADWSGYEQYF.

The rearrangement uses TRBV5-6 and TRBJ2-2; a weak D match, TRBD2 (6 bases). Germline V gene data show CDR1 as SGHDT and CDR2 as YYEEEE. The CDR3 is 15 amino acids. V gave up 1 base and J gave up 5 bases, with 12 bases separating them. In nucleotides, the CDR3 is TGTGCCAGCAGCTTGTGGGGGGATGGGACCGGGGAGCTGTTTTTT. This encodes CASSLWGDGTGELFF.

The rearrangement uses TRBV9 and TRBJ2-1; TRBD1 agrees at 8 bases. CDR1 and CDR2 from the germline V gene are SGDLS and YYNGEE. This CDR3 is built from 16 residues. J gave up 7 bases and V 0 bases, and 9 bases lay outside the gene matches. CDR3 sequence: CASSVEAGGVWNEQFF. CDR3 DNA: TGTGCCAGCAGCGTAGAGGCAGGGGGCGTTTGGAATGAGCAGTTCTTC.

The chain uses TRBV5-1 and TRBJ1-1; D might be TRBD1 (5 bases). V lost 4 bases, J lost 2 bases, and 12 bases lay in between. The CDR3 is 14 residues long. Germline CDR1 SGHRS, CDR2 YFSETQ. The CDR3 protein is CASSLQDRNTEAFF. CDR3 sequence (DNA): TGCGCCAGCAGCCTACAGGATCGCAACACTGAAGCTTTCTTT.

V usage is TRBV4-1 and J usage is TRBJ1-2, with 10 bases fitting TRBD1. From germline, CDR1 is MGHRA and CDR2 YSYEKL. There are 14 residues in the CDR3. V lost 4 bases, J lost 6 bases, and 5 bases stayed unmatched. The CDR3 bases are TGCGCCAGCAGCCCCGGGACAGGGGCTGATGGCTACACCTTC. Its protein product is CASSPGTGADGYTF.

The chain carries TRBV4-1 and TRBJ1-5, with 9 bases that match TRBD1. Per the germline V gene, CDR1 is MGHRA and CDR2 is YSYEKL. This CDR3 has 14 amino acids. The ends lost 2 bases at V and 5 bases at J; junction bases unmatched: 1. The CDR3 coding sequence is TGCGCCAGCAGCCAACGGGACAGGGATCAGCCCCAGCATTTT. Protein sequence: CASSQRDRDQPQHF.

The gene calls are TRBV29-1 and TRBJ2-7; D possibly corresponds to TRBD2 (6 bases). V shed 3 bases and J shed 3 bases, with 12 bases lying between them. The germline V gene has CDR1 SQVTM and CDR2 ANQGSEA. The CDR3 length is 13 residues. CDR3 residues: CSVDGGKRYEQYF. In DNA, the CDR3 is TGCAGCGTTGACGGCGGGAAGCGCTACGAGCAGTACTTC.

The chain employs TRBV11-3 and TRBJ2-1, with 10 nucleotides matching TRBD2. The V gene end was trimmed by 5 bases and the J gene end by 8 bases; junction bases not matched to a gene: 18. There are 18 residues in the CDR3. CDR1 and CDR2 (germline): SGHNT, YENEEA. CDR3 residues: CASSAHGSGRAGTDEQFF. The CDR3 coding sequence is TGTGCCAGCAGCGCCCACGGGAGCGGGAGGGCCGGTACCGATGAGCAGTTCTTC.

This chain connects TRBV2 to TRBJ2-5; unclear D gene. The CDR3 spans 11 residues. CDR1 and CDR2 (germline): SNHLY, FYNNEI. Trimming pared 6 bases from V and 5 bases from J, leaving 7 bases between. The CDR3 DNA sequence: TGTGCCAGCAGGGCCTGGGAGACCCAGTACTTC. Its translation: CASRAWETQYF.

V usage is TRBV7-9 and J usage is TRBJ1-4; D is perhaps TRBD1 (6 bases). Trimming left V 0 bases short and J 4 bases short, with 12 bases between. CDR1 SEHNR and CDR2 FQNEAQ come from the germline V gene (reference sequence). The CDR3 runs to 16 residues. The CDR3 spells CASSLARAGVNEKLFF. CDR3 DNA: TGTGCCAGCAGCTTAGCGCGGGCAGGGGTTAATGAAAAACTGTTTTTT.

The chain joins TRBV13 to TRBJ1-1, with D unclear. V was cut by 1 base and J by 6 bases, with 6 bases left in between. The germline CDR1 and CDR2 sequences are PRHDT and FYEKMQ (reference sequence). This CDR3 has 12 amino acids. The CDR3 DNA is TGTGCCAGCAGCTTAGAATCCGCTGAAGCTTTCTTT. This codes for CASSLESAEAFF. Using reference TRBV13 and TRBJ1-1 for the parts outside the CDR3, the full variable domain is AAGVIQSPRHLIKEKRETATLKCYPIPRHDTVYWYQQGPGQDPQFLISFYEKMQSDKGSIPDRFSAQQFSDYHSELNMSSLELGDSALYFCASSLESAEAFFGQGTRLTVV.

The rearrangement uses TRBV5-1 and TRBJ2-5, with TRBD1 matching 8 bases. With 5 bases clipped from V and 1 base from J, the junction kept 1 base outside the gene matches. Germline CDR1 is SGHRS and CDR2 is YFSETQ. The CDR3 extends over 13 amino acids. CDR3 nucleotide sequence: TGCGCCAGCAGTGACAGGGGCCAAGAGACCCAGTACTTC. Residues: CASSDRGQETQYF.

The chain employs TRBV7-6 and TRBJ2-7; maybe TRBD2 (6 bases). Trimming took 5 bases from V and 2 from J, leaving 19 bases between them. CDR1 and CDR2 from the germline V gene are SGHVS and FNYEAQ. The CDR3 contains 16 residues. The CDR3 sequence: CASSAPGTPTPYEQYF. The CDR3 DNA reads TGTGCCAGCAGCGCCCCCGGGACTCCCACTCCCTACGAGCAGTACTTC.

This clone occurred a few times. The gene calls are TRBV27 and TRBJ2-5; D is unclear. Germline V CDR1 and CDR2: MNHEY, SMNVEV (reference sequence). CDR3 size: 12 residues. Trimming pared 4 bases from V and 4 bases from J, leaving 7 bases between. CDR3 loop: CASSSVGETQYF. CDR3 nucleotides: TGTGCCAGCAGTTCCGTCGGAGAGACCCAGTACTTC.

This rearrangement joins TRBV29-1 to TRBJ2-1; 11 nucleotides match TRBD2. Trimming removed 7 bases from V and 4 bases from J; junction bases left unmatched: 9. The CDR3 covers 15 residues. Germline-derived CDR1 and CDR2 are SQVTM and ANQGSEA. This CDR3 is CSGSPGLADYNEQFF. The DNA for the CDR3 is TGCAGCGGATCTCCGGGACTAGCGGATTACAATGAGCAGTTCTTC.

The chain employs TRBV5-1 and TRBJ1-3, with TRBD1 matching over 9 bases. The CDR3 is 14 amino acids. Germline values: CDR1 SGHRS, CDR2 YFSETQ. With 5 bases clipped from V and 9 bases from J, the junction kept 9 bases outside the gene matches. The CDR3: CASSSTGGRGTIYF. CDR3 DNA: TGCGCCAGCAGTTCCACAGGGGGCCGGGGCACCATATATTTT.